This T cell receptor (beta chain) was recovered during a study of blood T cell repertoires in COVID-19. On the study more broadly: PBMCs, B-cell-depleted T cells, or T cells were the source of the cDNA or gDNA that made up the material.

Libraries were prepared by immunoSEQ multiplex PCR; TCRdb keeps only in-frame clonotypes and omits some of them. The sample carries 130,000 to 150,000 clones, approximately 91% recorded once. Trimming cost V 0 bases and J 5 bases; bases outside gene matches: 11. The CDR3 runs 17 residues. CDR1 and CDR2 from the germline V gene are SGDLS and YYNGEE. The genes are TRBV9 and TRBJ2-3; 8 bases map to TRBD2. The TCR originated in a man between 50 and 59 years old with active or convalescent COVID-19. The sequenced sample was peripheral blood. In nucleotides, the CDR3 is TGTGCCAGCAGCGTAGATCCAGGGCGGGAGGATAAAGATACGCAGTATTTT. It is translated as CASSVDPGREDKDTQYF.